The clone carrying this TCR beta chain has ten or more counts. V was clipped by 1 base and J by 1 base; unmatched bases: 15. The CDR3 has 19 residues. In germline, CDR1 is SGHNT, CDR2 YYREEE (reference sequence). No patient had received any treatment before thyroid surgery. TCRdb recomputed clones from the PCR reads via MiXCR. The sample contains more than 90,000 clones, about 13% of which appear only once. This sample is part of a study of metastatic and nonmetastatic thyroid tumors. Study-wide context: Repertoires were compared across blood and tumor or nodule tissue from malignant and benign thyroid patients.

The genes are TRBV5-4 and TRBJ2-3, with TRBD1 identical over 7 bases. This clonotype was sampled from a female donor with papillary thyroid cancer or a benign thyroid nodule (not recorded which). Some clones in this sample may be carry-over from other donors' samples. The source material was blood. The CDR3 DNA reads TGTGCCAGCAGCTTGTGTCGAGGACTGGACAGGTGGGGCACAGATACGCAGTATTTT. The encoded protein is CASSLCRGLDRWGTDTQYF.